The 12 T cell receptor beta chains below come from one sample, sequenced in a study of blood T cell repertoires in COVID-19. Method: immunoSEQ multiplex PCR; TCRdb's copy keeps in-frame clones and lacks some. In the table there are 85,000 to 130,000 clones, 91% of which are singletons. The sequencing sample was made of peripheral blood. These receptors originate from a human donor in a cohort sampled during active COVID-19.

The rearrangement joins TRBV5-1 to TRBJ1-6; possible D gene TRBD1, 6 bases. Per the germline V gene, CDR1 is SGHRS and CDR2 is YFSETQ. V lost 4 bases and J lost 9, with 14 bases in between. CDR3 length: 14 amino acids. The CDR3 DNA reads TGCGCCAGCAGCCTACAGGGAGATGGTTCACCCCTCCACTTT. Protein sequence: CASSLQGDGSPLHF.

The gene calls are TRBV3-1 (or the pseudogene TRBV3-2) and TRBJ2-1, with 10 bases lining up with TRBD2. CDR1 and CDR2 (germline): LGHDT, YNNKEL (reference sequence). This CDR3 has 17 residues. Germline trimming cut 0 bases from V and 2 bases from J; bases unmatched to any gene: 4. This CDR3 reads CASSQEGLAGAYNEQFF. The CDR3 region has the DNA TGTGCCAGCAGCCAAGAAGGTCTAGCGGGGGCCTACAATGAGCAGTTCTTC.

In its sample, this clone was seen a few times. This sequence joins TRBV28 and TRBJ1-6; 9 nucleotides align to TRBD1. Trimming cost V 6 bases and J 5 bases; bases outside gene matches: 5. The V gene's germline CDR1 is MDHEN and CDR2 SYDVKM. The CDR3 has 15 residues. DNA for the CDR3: TGTGCCAGCAGACAGGGGGCTCGGCATAATTCACCCCTCCACTTT. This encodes CASRQGARHNSPLHF. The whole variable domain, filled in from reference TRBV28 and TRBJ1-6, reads DVKVTQSSRYLVKRTGEKVFLECVQDMDHENMFWYRQDPGLGLRLIYFSYDVKMKEKGDIPEGYSVSREKKERFSLILESASTNQTSMYLCASRQGARHNSPLHFGNGTRLTVT.

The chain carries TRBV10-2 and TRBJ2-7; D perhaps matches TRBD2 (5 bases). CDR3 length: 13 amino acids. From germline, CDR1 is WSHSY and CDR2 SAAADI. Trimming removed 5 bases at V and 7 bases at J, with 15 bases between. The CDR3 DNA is TGCGCCAGCAGTACCGGAGGTATTGTGGAGCAGTACTTC. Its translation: CASSTGGIVEQYF.

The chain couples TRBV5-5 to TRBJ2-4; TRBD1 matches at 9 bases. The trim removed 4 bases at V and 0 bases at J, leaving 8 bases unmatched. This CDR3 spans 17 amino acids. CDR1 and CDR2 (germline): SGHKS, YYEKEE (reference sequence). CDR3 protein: CASSGTGTGLAKNIQYF. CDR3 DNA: TGTGCCAGCAGCGGCACCGGGACAGGGCTAGCCAAAAACATTCAGTACTTC.

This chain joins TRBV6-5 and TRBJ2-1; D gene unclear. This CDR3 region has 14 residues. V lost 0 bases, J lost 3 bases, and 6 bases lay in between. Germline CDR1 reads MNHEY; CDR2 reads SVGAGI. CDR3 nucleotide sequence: TGTGCCAGCAGTTACTCTTCCAACTACAATGAGCAGTTCTTC. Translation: CASSYSSNYNEQFF.

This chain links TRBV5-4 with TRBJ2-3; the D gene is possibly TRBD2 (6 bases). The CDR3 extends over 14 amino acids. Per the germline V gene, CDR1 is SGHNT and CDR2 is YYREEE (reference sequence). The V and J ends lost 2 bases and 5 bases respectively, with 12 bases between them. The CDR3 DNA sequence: TGTGCCAGCAGCTTCCGATTAGCGGAAGATACGCAGTATTTT. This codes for CASSFRLAEDTQYF.

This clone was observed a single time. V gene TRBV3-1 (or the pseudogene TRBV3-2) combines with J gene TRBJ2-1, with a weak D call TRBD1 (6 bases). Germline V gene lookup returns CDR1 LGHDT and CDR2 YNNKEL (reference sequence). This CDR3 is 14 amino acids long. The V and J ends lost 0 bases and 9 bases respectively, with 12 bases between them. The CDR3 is CASSQDLGGIEQFF. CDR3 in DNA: TGTGCCAGCAGCCAAGATTTAGGGGGAATTGAGCAGTTCTTC.

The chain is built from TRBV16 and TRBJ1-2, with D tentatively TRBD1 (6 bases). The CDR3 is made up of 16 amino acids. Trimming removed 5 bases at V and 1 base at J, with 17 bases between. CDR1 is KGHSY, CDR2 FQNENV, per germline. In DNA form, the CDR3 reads TGTGCCAGCAGCTACCGGACAGAGGCGGATAACTATGGCTACACCTTC. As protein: CASSYRTEADNYGYTF.

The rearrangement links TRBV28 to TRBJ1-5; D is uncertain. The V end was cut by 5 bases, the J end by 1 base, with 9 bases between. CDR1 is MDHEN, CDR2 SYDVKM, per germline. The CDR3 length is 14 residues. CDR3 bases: TGTGCCAGCAGTCCTGGCTTCAGCAATCAGCCCCAGCATTTT. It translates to CASSPGFSNQPQHF.

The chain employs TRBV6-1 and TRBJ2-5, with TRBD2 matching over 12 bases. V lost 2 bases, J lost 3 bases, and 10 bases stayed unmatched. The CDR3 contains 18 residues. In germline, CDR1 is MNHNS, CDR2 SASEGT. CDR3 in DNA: TGTGCCAGCAGTGAATTACCATGGACTAGCGGGATGGAAGAGACCCAGTACTTC. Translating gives CASSELPWTSGMEETQYF.

Written as DNA, the CDR3 is TGTGCCTGGAGCGCCGACCGGGACACTTATGGCTACACCTTC. It specifies CAWSADRDTYGYTF. This chain links TRBV30 with TRBJ1-2; TRBD1 is a possible D gene (6 bases). Germline V lookup: CDR1 GTSNPN, CDR2 SVGIG (reference sequence). V was trimmed by 3 bases and J by 5 bases, leaving 16 bases between them. The CDR3 is made up of 14 amino acids.